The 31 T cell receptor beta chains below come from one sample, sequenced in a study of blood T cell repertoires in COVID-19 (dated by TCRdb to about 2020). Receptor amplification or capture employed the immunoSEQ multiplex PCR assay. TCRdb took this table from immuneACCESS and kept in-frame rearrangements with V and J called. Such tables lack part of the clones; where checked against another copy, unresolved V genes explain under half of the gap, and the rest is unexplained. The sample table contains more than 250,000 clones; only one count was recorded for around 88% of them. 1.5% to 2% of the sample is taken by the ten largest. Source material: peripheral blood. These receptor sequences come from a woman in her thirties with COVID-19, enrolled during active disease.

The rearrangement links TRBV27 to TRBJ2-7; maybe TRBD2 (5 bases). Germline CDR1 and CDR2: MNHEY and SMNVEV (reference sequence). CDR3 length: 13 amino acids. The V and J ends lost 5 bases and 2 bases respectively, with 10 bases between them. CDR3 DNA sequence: TGTGCCAGCAGTGAGGGCCCGACCTACGAGCAGTACTTC. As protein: CASSEGPTYEQYF.

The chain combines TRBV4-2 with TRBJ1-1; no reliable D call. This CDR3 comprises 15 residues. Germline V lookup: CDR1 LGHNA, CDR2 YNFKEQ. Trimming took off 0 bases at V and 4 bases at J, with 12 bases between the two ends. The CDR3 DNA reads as TGTGCCAGCAGCCAAGATAAAGGGAGGAGCACTGAAGCTTTCTTT. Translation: CASSQDKGRSTEAFF.

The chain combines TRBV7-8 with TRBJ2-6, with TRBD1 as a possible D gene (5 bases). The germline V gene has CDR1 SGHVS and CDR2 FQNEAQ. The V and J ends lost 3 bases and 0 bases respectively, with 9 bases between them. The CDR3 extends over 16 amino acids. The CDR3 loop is CASSLGRGSGANVLTF. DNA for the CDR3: TGTGCCAGCAGCTTGGGTAGGGGCTCTGGGGCCAACGTCCTGACTTTC.

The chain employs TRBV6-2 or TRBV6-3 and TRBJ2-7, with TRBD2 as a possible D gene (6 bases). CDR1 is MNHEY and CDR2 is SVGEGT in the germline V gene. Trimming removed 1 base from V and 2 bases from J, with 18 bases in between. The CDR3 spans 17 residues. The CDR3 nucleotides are TGTGCCAGCAGTTACTACCCGCGCTCGCGGGGCCCCTACGAGCAGTACTTC. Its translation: CASSYYPRSRGPYEQYF.

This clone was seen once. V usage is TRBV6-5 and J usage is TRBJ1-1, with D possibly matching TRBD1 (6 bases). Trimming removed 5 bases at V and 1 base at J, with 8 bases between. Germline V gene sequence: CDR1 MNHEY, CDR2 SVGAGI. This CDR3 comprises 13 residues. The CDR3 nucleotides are TGTGCCAGCAGTATAGGGGGGAACACTGAAGCTTTCTTT. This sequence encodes CASSIGGNTEAFF.

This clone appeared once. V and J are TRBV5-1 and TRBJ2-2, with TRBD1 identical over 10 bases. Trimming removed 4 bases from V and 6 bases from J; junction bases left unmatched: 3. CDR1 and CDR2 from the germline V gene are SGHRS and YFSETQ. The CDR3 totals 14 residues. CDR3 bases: TGCGCCAGCAGCACGGGACAGGGGTCCGGGGAGCTGTTTTTT. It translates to CASSTGQGSGELFF. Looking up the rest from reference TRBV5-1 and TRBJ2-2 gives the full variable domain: KAGVTQTPRYLIKTRGQQVTLSCSPISGHRSVSWYQQTPGQGLQFLFEYFSETQRNKGNFPGRFSGRQFSNSRSEMNVSTLELGDSALYLCASSTGQGSGELFFGEGSRLTVL.

In DNA, the CDR3 is TGTGCCAGCAGCCGGGACATCAGGGGCTACACCTTC. This translates into CASSRDIRGYTF. The chain couples TRBV11-2 to TRBJ1-2, with a possible D match to TRBD1 (6 bases). Germline V gives CDR1 SGHAT, CDR2 FQNNGV. The CDR3 has 12 residues. V lost 5 bases to trimming and J lost 8 bases, with 12 bases between them.

The CDR3 nucleotides are TGTGCCAGCAGAGTAAGCGGGGGGTATAGCACAGATACGCAGTATTTT. Translating gives CASRVSGGYSTDTQYF. The V and J genes are TRBV13 and TRBJ2-3; 9 nucleotides agree with TRBD2. V trimming: 6 bases; J trimming: 0 bases; junction bases outside the gene matches: 7. This CDR3 has 16 residues. CDR1 is PRHDT and CDR2 is FYEKMQ in the germline V gene (reference sequence).

Here the CDR3 DNA reads TGTGCCAGCAGCGACCCGGAGCGGGTGAAGCAGTACTTC. This sequence encodes CASSDPERVKQYF. The chain is built from TRBV7-9 and TRBJ2-7; the D gene is possibly TRBD2 (6 bases). Germline CDR1 reads SEHNR; CDR2 reads FQNEAQ (reference sequence). With 5 bases removed from V and 8 bases from J, the gap between germline ends came to 16 bases. There are 13 residues in the CDR3.

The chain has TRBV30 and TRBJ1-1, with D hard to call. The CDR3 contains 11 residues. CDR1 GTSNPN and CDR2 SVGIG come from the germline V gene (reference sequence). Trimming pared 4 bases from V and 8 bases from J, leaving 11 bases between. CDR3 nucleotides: TGTGCCTGGACCCCGGTTATAGAAGCTTTCTTT. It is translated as CAWTPVIEAFF.

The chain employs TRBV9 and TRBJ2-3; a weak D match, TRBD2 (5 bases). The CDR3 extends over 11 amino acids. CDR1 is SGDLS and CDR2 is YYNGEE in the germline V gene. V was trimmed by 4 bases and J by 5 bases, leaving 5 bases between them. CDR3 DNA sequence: TGTGCCAGCAGCCGGGGAGATACGCAGTATTTT. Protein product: CASSRGDTQYF.

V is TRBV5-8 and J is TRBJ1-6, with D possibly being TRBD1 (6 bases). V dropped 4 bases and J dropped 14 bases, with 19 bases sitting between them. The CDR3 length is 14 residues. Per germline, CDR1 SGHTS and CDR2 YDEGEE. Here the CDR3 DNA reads TGTGCCAGCAGCCGAGAGGGGGTGAGAACGGCCCTCCACTTT. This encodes CASSREGVRTALHF.

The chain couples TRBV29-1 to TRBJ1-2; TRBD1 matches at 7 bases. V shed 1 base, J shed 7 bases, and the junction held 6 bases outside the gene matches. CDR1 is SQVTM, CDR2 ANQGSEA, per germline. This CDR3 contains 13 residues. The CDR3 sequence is CSVEVRDRAGYTF. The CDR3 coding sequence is TGCAGCGTTGAAGTTCGAGACAGGGCTGGCTACACCTTC.

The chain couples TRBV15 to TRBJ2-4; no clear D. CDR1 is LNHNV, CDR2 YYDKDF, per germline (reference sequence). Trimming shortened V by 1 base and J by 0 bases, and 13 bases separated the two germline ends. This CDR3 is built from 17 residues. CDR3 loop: CATSRVFGRQAKNIQYF. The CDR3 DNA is TGTGCCACCAGCAGAGTATTCGGCAGGCAAGCCAAAAACATTCAGTACTTC.

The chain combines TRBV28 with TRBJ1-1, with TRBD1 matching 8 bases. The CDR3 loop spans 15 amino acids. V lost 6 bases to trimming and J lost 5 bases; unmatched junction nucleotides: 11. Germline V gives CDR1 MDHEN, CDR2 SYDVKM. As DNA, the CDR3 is TGTGCCAGCAGCCTAGCCGGACAGGGTGGGACTGAAGCTTTCTTT. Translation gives CASSLAGQGGTEAFF. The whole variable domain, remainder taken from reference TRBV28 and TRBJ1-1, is DVKVTQSSRYLVKRTGEKVFLECVQDMDHENMFWYRQDPGLGLRLIYFSYDVKMKEKGDIPEGYSVSREKKERFSLILESASTNQTSMYLCASSLAGQGGTEAFFGQGTRLTVV.

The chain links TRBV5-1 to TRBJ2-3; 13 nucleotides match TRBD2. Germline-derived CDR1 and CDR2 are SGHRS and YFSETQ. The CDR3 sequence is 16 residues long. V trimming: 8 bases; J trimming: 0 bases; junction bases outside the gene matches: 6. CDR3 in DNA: TGCGCCAGTTTTCCGGGACTAGCGGGGAGCACAGATACGCAGTATTTT. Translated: CASFPGLAGSTDTQYF.

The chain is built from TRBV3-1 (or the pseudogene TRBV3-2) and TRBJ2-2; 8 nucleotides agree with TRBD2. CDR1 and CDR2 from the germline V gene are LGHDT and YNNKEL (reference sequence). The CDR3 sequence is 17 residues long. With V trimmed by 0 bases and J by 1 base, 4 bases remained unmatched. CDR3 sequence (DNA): TGTGCCAGCAGCCAAGAATCGCTAGCGGGGAACACCGGGGAGCTGTTTTTT. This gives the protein CASSQESLAGNTGELFF.

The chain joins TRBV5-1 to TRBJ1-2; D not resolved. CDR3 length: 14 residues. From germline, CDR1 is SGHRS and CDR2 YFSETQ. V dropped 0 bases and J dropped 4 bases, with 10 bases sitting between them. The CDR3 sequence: CASSLATSSYGYTF. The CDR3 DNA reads TGCGCCAGCAGCTTGGCCACCAGTTCCTATGGCTACACCTTC.

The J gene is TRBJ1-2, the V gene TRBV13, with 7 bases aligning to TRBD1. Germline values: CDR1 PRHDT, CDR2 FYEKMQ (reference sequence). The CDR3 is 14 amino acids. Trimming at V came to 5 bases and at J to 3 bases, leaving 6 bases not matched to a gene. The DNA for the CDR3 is TGTGCCAGCAGCCTTGGACAGGCCCACTATGGCTACACCTTC. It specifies CASSLGQAHYGYTF.

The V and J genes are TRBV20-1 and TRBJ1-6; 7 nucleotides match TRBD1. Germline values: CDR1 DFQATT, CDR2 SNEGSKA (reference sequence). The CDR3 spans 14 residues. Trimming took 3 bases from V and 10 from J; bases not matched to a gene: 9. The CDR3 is CSASTDRANSPLHF. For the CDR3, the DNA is TGCAGTGCTAGTACCGACAGGGCCAACTCACCCCTCCACTTT.

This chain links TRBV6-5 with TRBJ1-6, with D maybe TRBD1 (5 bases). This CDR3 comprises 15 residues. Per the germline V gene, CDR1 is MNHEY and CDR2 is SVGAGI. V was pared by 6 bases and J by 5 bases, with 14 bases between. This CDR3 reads CASSRGEINNSPLHF. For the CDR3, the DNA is TGTGCCAGCAGCCGGGGGGAAATTAATAATTCACCCCTCCACTTT.

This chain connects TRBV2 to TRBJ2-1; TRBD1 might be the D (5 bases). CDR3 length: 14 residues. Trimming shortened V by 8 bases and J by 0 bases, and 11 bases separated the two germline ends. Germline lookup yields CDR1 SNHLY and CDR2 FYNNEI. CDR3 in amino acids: CASLRQPSYNEQFF. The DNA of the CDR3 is TGTGCCAGCCTCCGACAGCCCTCCTACAATGAGCAGTTCTTC. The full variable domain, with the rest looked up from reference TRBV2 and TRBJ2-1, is EPEVTQTPSHQVTQMGQEVILRCVPISNHLYFYWYRQILGQKVEFLVSFYNNEISEKSEIFDDQFSVERPDGSNFTLKIRSTKLEDSAMYFCASLRQPSYNEQFFGPGTRLTVL.

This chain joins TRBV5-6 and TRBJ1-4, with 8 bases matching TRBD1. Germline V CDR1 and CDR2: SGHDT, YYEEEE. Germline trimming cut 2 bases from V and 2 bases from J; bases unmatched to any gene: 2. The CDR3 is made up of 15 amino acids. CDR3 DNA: TGTGCCAGCAGCTTAGGACAGGGCACTAATGAAAAACTGTTTTTT. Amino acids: CASSLGQGTNEKLFF.

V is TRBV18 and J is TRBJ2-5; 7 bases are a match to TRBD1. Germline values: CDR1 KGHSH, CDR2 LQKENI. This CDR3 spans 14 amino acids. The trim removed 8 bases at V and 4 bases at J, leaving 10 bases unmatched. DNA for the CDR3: TGTGCCAGCGCGCCGACAGGGACCCCAGAGACCCAGTACTTC. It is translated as CASAPTGTPETQYF.

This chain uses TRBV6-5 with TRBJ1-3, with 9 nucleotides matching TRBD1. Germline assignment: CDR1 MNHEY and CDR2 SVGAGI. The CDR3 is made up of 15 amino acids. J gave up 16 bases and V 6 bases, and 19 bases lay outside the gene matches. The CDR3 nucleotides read TGTGCCAGCAGCCCAACACCCGGGACAGGGAAAAATTGGTATTTT. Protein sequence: CASSPTPGTGKNWYF.

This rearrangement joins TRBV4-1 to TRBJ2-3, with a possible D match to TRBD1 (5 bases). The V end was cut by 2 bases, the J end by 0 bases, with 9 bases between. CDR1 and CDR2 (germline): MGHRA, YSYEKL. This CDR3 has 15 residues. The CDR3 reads CASSQNTGSTDTQYF. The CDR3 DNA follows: TGCGCCAGCAGCCAAAACACAGGCAGCACAGATACGCAGTATTTT.

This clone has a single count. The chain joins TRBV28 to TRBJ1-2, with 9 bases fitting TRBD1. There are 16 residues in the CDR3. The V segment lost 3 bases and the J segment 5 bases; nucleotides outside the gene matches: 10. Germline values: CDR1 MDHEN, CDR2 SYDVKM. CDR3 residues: CASSFPGTGLLYGYTF. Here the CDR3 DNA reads TGTGCCAGCAGTTTCCCCGGGACAGGGCTACTGTATGGCTACACCTTC.

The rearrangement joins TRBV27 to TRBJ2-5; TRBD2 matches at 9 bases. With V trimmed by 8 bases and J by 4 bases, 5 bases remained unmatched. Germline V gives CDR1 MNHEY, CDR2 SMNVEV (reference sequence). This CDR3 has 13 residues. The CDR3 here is CASRSGGLETQYF. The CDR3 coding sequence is TGTGCCAGCCGGAGCGGGGGGCTAGAGACCCAGTACTTC.

CDR3 sequence (DNA): TGCGCCAGCAGCCCATCCCCGGGGACAGACTATGGCTACACCTTC. This encodes CASSPSPGTDYGYTF. This chain connects TRBV4-3 to TRBJ1-2; 7 nucleotides match TRBD1. The CDR3 sequence is 15 residues long. With 4 bases clipped from V and 3 bases from J, the junction kept 8 bases outside the gene matches. The germline CDR1 and CDR2 sequences are LGHNA and YSLEER.

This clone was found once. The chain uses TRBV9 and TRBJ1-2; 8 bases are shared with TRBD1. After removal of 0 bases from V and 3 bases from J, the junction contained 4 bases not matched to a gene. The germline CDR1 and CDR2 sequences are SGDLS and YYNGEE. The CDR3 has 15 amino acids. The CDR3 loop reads CASSVGTGRDYGYTF. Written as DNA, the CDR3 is TGTGCCAGCAGCGTAGGGACAGGGAGGGACTATGGCTACACCTTC. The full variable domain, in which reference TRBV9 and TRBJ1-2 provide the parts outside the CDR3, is DSGVTQTPKHLITATGQRVTLRCSPRSGDLSVYWYQQSLDQGLQFLIQYYNGEERAKGNILERFSAQQFPDLHSELNLSSLELGDSALYFCASSVGTGRDYGYTFGSGTRLTVV.

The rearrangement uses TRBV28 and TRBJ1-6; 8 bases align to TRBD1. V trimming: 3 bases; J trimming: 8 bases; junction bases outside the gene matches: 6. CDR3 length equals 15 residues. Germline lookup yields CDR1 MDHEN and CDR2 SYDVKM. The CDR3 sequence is CASSFGQGFYSPLHF. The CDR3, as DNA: TGTGCCAGCAGTTTCGGACAGGGTTTCTATTCACCCCTCCACTTT.